Below, 4 T cell receptor beta chains from the same sample are listed, as sequenced in a study of response to subunit inactivated influenza vaccine. TCRdb reanalysed the RT-PCR reads using MiXCR and keeps one entry per CDR3 protein. The sample records 630,000 or so distinct CDR3 sequences, 15% to 17% being singletons. The material sequenced was PBMCs from blood, taken 12 days after vaccination. All receptors derive from a man between 50 and 59 years old who received an inactivated influenza vaccine.

This clonotype was seen a few times. V gene TRBV7-8 combines with J gene TRBJ2-5, with TRBD2 matching 7 bases. Germline-derived CDR1 and CDR2 are SGHVS and FQNEAQ. J was trimmed by 4 bases and V by 4 bases; bases with no gene match: 9. This CDR3 has 15 amino acids. The CDR3 loop is CASSSAPLARETQYF. The CDR3 nucleotides are TGTGCCAGCAGCTCGGCGCCACTAGCGAGAGAGACCCAGTACTTC.

The gene calls are TRBV5-5 and TRBJ2-1, with TRBD2 identical over 8 bases. V shed 5 bases, J shed 9 bases, and the junction held 10 bases outside the gene matches. Germline V gives CDR1 SGHKS, CDR2 YYEKEE (reference sequence). The CDR3 runs to 14 residues. For the CDR3, the DNA is TGTGCCAGCAGGGGGGGAGCGGGAGTTGGTGAGCAGTTCTTC. As protein: CASRGGAGVGEQFF.

The chain is built from TRBV27 and TRBJ2-7; TRBD2 matches at 7 bases. J lost 6 bases, V lost 1 base, and 9 bases had no gene match. Per the germline V gene, CDR1 is MNHEY and CDR2 is SMNVEV (reference sequence). This CDR3 contains 15 residues. CDR3 nucleotide sequence: TGTGCCAGCAGTTTATTCCCTAGCGGAGCTGGCGAGCAGTACTTC. Translating gives CASSLFPSGAGEQYF.

This clonotype came up a few times. The chain joins TRBV5-5 to TRBJ2-3; 7 nucleotides match TRBD1. The ends lost 6 bases at V and 1 base at J; junction bases unmatched: 5. The CDR3 has 14 residues. Germline loops: CDR1 SGHKS, CDR2 YYEKEE (reference sequence). The chain's CDR3 is CASTATGGTDTQYF. The CDR3 coding sequence is TGTGCCAGCACCGCAACAGGGGGCACAGATACGCAGTATTTT.